A selection of T cell receptor beta chains follows, all from one sample in a study of T cell responses to AZD1222 COVID-19 vaccine. TCRdb's copy holds only in-frame clones and misses some; the assay was immunoSEQ multiplex PCR. Of 100,000 or so clones in the sample, more than 70% are singletons; the top ten hold just over 4%. The specimen comprised peripheral blood, sampled on day 0 of MenACWY control vaccination. These receptor sequences come from an adult in good health. CDR3s include the opening cysteine and the closing phenylalanine or tryptophan. D genes are given only for firm matches. Expanded clones get a size class; other rows say once, few or many, or leave the size out.

clone size: once; V gene: TRBV29-1; D gene: TRBD1; J gene: TRBJ1-5; CDR3 DNA: TGCAGCGTTACCGCGGGACAGCCAGGGGATCAGCCCCAGCATTTT; CDR3 protein: CSVTAGQPGDQPQHF
clone size: -; V gene: TRBV28; D gene: -; J gene: TRBJ1-1; CDR3 DNA: TGTGCCAGCAGTTTAGGCAGCAGTGCGTACACTGAAGCTTTCTTT; CDR3 protein: CASSLGSSAYTEAFF
clone size: -; V gene: TRBV6-5; D gene: TRBD2; J gene: TRBJ2-5; CDR3 DNA: TGTGCCACTGGACTAGCGGGGTCTGAGACCCAGTACTTC; CDR3 protein: CATGLAGSETQYF
clone size: -; V gene: TRBV7-2; D gene: -; J gene: TRBJ1-2; CDR3 DNA: TGTGCCAGCAGCTTATTGGGTCTCAGAGGCTACACCTTC; CDR3 protein: CASSLLGLRGYTF
clone size: -; V gene: TRBV5-4; D gene: TRBD2; J gene: TRBJ2-1; CDR3 DNA: TGTGCCAGCAGCTCCGGGACTAGCGGGAGGGTCTCCTACAATGAGCAGTTCTTC; CDR3 protein: CASSSGTSGRVSYNEQFF
clone size: -; V gene: TRBV30; D gene: -; J gene: TRBJ2-3; CDR3 DNA: TGTGCCTGCAGCCGGGGGGCGACAGATACGCAGTATTTT; CDR3 protein: CACSRGATDTQYF
clone size: -; V gene: TRBV21-1; D gene: -; J gene: TRBJ2-1; CDR3 DNA: TGTGCCAGCAGCAAGCTCTCCTCCGGTGAGCAGTTCTTC; CDR3 protein: CASSKLSSGEQFF
clone size: -; V gene: TRBV3-1/TRBV3-2; D gene: -; J gene: TRBJ1-5; CDR3 DNA: TGTGCCAGCAGCGGCCGAGGGATCAATCAGCCCCAGCATTTT; CDR3 protein: CASSGRGINQPQHF
clone size: -; V gene: TRBV4-2; D gene: -; J gene: TRBJ1-2; CDR3 DNA: TGTGCCAGCAGCCAAGACCCACAGAGCTTCTATGGCTACACCTTC; CDR3 protein: CASSQDPQSFYGYTF
clone size: -; V gene: TRBV2; D gene: -; J gene: TRBJ1-5; CDR3 DNA: TGTGCCAGCAGCGAGATCCGGATGGAGCCCCAGCATTTT; CDR3 protein: CASSEIRMEPQHF
clone size: -; V gene: TRBV6-1; D gene: -; J gene: TRBJ2-1; CDR3 DNA: TGTGCCAGCAGTGAGGTAAGGAGCTCCTACAATGAGCAGTTCTTC; CDR3 protein: CASSEVRSSYNEQFF
clone size: -; V gene: TRBV9; D gene: TRBD2; J gene: TRBJ2-7; CDR3 DNA: TGTGCCAGCAGCCCCGCCGGGGGGGGGCGAGAGCAGTACTTC; CDR3 protein: CASSPAGGGREQYF
clone size: few; V gene: TRBV10-1; D gene: TRBD2; J gene: TRBJ2-1; CDR3 DNA: TGCGCCAGCAGCCCGACTAGCGGGAGCTGGAATGAGCAGTTCTTC; CDR3 protein: CASSPTSGSWNEQFF
clone size: -; V gene: TRBV5-1; D gene: TRBD2; J gene: TRBJ2-5; CDR3 DNA: TGCGCCAGCAGCTCCGGACTAGTATACGAGACCCAGTACTTC; CDR3 protein: CASSSGLVYETQYF
clone size: -; V gene: TRBV6-2/TRBV6-3; D gene: -; J gene: TRBJ2-3; CDR3 DNA: TGTGCCAGCAGTGCCGCCTCAGCGGCCGATACGCAGTATTTT; CDR3 protein: CASSAASAADTQYF
clone size: -; V gene: TRBV7-9; D gene: -; J gene: TRBJ2-1; CDR3 DNA: TGTGCCAGCAGCTTAGACGGGGGCCCCTACAATGAGCAGTTCTTC; CDR3 protein: CASSLDGGPYNEQFF
clone size: -; V gene: TRBV6-6; D gene: -; J gene: TRBJ1-2; CDR3 DNA: TGTGCCAGCATGAGCCGGCAGGGGAATGGCTACACCTTC; CDR3 protein: CASMSRQGNGYTF
clone size: -; V gene: TRBV6-5; D gene: -; J gene: TRBJ2-7; CDR3 DNA: TGTGCCACCTCGGGTAGGGTTGACGAGCAGTACTTC; CDR3 protein: CATSGRVDEQYF
clone size: -; V gene: TRBV28; D gene: -; J gene: TRBJ2-7; CDR3 DNA: TGTGCAACGACCCGATTGGAAGGCGAGCAGTACTTC; CDR3 protein: CATTRLEGEQYF
clone size: -; V gene: TRBV13; D gene: -; J gene: TRBJ2-1; CDR3 DNA: TGTGCCAGCAGCTTAGCAAGATTCCGGGAAGGAGGCCACAATGAGCAGTTCTTC; CDR3 protein: CASSLARFREGGHNEQFF
clone size: few; V gene: TRBV28; D gene: TRBD1; J gene: TRBJ1-4; CDR3 DNA: TGTGCCAGCACTACCTCCGGGACAGGGGGCGGGAAACTGTTTTTT; CDR3 protein: CASTTSGTGGGKLFF
clone size: -; V gene: TRBV10-3; D gene: -; J gene: TRBJ2-5; CDR3 DNA: TGTGCCATCAGTCGGGGCCAAGAGACCCAGTACTTC; CDR3 protein: CAISRGQETQYF
clone size: -; V gene: TRBV5-4; D gene: TRBD1; J gene: TRBJ2-6; CDR3 DNA: TGTGCCAGCAGTCAGGGGGCTGGGGCCAACGTCCTGACTTTC; CDR3 protein: CASSQGAGANVLTF
clone size: -; V gene: TRBV27; D gene: -; J gene: TRBJ1-2; CDR3 DNA: TGTGCCAGCAGTCTGACGGATGGCTCTGGCTACACCTTC; CDR3 protein: CASSLTDGSGYTF
clone size: -; V gene: TRBV30; D gene: -; J gene: TRBJ1-2; CDR3 DNA: TGTGCCTGGACACGAGGGCAACTACCCCCTAACTATGGCTACACCTTC; CDR3 protein: CAWTRGQLPPNYGYTF
clone size: -; V gene: TRBV21-1; D gene: -; J gene: TRBJ2-2; CDR3 DNA: TGTGCCAGCAGCCTGTTGGACAGGGCCCCCGGGGAGCTGTTTTTT; CDR3 protein: CASSLLDRAPGELFF
clone size: -; V gene: TRBV18; D gene: TRBD1; J gene: TRBJ1-1; CDR3 DNA: TGTGCCAGCTCACCCCAGGGGGGGCAAATTGAAGCTTTCTTT; CDR3 protein: CASSPQGGQIEAFF
clone size: -; V gene: TRBV6-2/TRBV6-3; D gene: -; J gene: TRBJ2-3; CDR3 DNA: TGTGCCAGCAGTTGGATTCGGACACGAGATACGCAGTATTTT; CDR3 protein: CASSWIRTRDTQYF
clone size: -; V gene: TRBV19; D gene: TRBD1; J gene: TRBJ2-7; CDR3 DNA: TGTGCCAGTAGTAGCGACAGGGGGTATCGCGGGACAACCTACGAGCAGTACTTC; CDR3 protein: CASSSDRGYRGTTYEQYF
clone size: -; V gene: TRBV5-5; D gene: -; J gene: TRBJ1-1; CDR3 DNA: TGTGCCAGCAGCTTGTGGCAGACATTGAACACTGAAGCTTTCTTT; CDR3 protein: CASSLWQTLNTEAFF
clone size: -; V gene: TRBV6-5; D gene: -; J gene: TRBJ1-4; CDR3 DNA: TGTGCCAGCACCCGGTCAGGCCGGGCTGAAAAACTGTTTTTT; CDR3 protein: CASTRSGRAEKLFF
clone size: -; V gene: TRBV19; D gene: -; J gene: TRBJ2-6; CDR3 DNA: TGTGCCAGTAGTATAGCTCTATCCGGCGGGGCTGGGGCCAACGTCCTGACTTTC; CDR3 protein: CASSIALSGGAGANVLTF
clone size: -; V gene: TRBV30; D gene: -; J gene: TRBJ1-1; CDR3 DNA: TGTGCCTGGGGGGGGAGGGGAGCTAACACTGAAGCTTTCTTT; CDR3 protein: CAWGGRGANTEAFF
clone size: -; V gene: TRBV4-1; D gene: -; J gene: TRBJ2-7; CDR3 DNA: TGCGCCAGCAGCCAAGTAGCAGGGTCCCTGTACGAGCAGTACTTC; CDR3 protein: CASSQVAGSLYEQYF
clone size: -; V gene: TRBV28; D gene: TRBD1; J gene: TRBJ2-7; CDR3 DNA: TGTGCCGCACGCCCAGGGGGTCTCTCCTACGAGCAGTACTTC; CDR3 protein: CAARPGGLSYEQYF
clone size: -; V gene: TRBV6-5; D gene: -; J gene: TRBJ1-4; CDR3 DNA: TGTGCCAGCAGTTACGCTCCGGGAGGCAGCGAAAAACTGTTTTTT; CDR3 protein: CASSYAPGGSEKLFF
clone size: -; V gene: TRBV7-2; D gene: TRBD1; J gene: TRBJ1-1; CDR3 DNA: TGTGCCAGCAGTTCCCGACAGGGTGGGACTGAAGCTTTCTTT; CDR3 protein: CASSSRQGGTEAFF
clone size: -; V gene: TRBV28; D gene: -; J gene: TRBJ1-2; CDR3 DNA: TGTGCCAGCAGTTTCGGCAGGGAGCAATATGGCTACACCTTC; CDR3 protein: CASSFGREQYGYTF
clone size: -; V gene: TRBV4-1; D gene: TRBD1; J gene: TRBJ1-6; CDR3 DNA: TGCGCCAGCAGCCATGGAAAGGGGGCCCTCTATAATTCACCCCTCCACTTT; CDR3 protein: CASSHGKGALYNSPLHF
clone size: -; V gene: TRBV14; D gene: -; J gene: TRBJ1-6; CDR3 DNA: TGTGCCAGCAGCCAAGGTGCAGGGAAGGATTCACCCCTCCACTTT; CDR3 protein: CASSQGAGKDSPLHF
clone size: -; V gene: TRBV2; D gene: -; J gene: TRBJ2-3; CDR3 DNA: TGTGCCAGCAAAGGGGGGCTGGGGGATACGCAGTATTTT; CDR3 protein: CASKGGLGDTQYF
clone size: -; V gene: TRBV9; D gene: TRBD1; J gene: TRBJ2-7; CDR3 DNA: TGTGCCAGCAGCTCAGGACAGGGGCGAATTTACTACGAGCAGTACTTC; CDR3 protein: CASSSGQGRIYYEQYF
clone size: -; V gene: TRBV11-2; D gene: -; J gene: TRBJ2-7; CDR3 DNA: TGTGCCAGCAGCTTAGCGGTCGGCTACGAGCAGTACTTC; CDR3 protein: CASSLAVGYEQYF
clone size: -; V gene: TRBV7-2; D gene: -; J gene: TRBJ2-3; CDR3 DNA: TGTGCCAGCAGCGGAGGTGAGGGGACGCAGTATTTT; CDR3 protein: CASSGGEGTQYF
clone size: -; V gene: TRBV28; D gene: -; J gene: TRBJ1-1; CDR3 DNA: TGTGCCAGCAGTTTTAGGGCGGGTCGGGAGAACACTGAAGCTTTCTTT; CDR3 protein: CASSFRAGRENTEAFF
clone size: once; V gene: TRBV7-6; D gene: TRBD1; J gene: TRBJ1-3; CDR3 DNA: TGTGCCAGCAGCTTAACACAGGGGACTGGAAACACCATATATTTT; CDR3 protein: CASSLTQGTGNTIYF
clone size: -; V gene: TRBV5-1; D gene: -; J gene: TRBJ1-5; CDR3 DNA: TGCGCCAGCAGCTTGGGTGACAGTGCCAATCAGCCCCAGCATTTT; CDR3 protein: CASSLGDSANQPQHF
clone size: -; V gene: TRBV18; D gene: TRBD1; J gene: TRBJ1-2; CDR3 DNA: TGTGCCAGCTCACGTACCCTAGACAGGGTGTACGGCTACACCTTC; CDR3 protein: CASSRTLDRVYGYTF
clone size: -; V gene: TRBV2; D gene: TRBD1; J gene: TRBJ1-6; CDR3 DNA: TGTGCCAGCACCAGCCAACAGGGGAGAGAATCACCCCTCCACTTT; CDR3 protein: CASTSQQGRESPLHF